These 21 T cell receptor beta chains share one sample of origin, sequenced in a study of CD8+CD57+ T cells in acquired aplastic anemia. Template material for TCR beta VDJ and CDR3 profiling consisted of genomic DNA. TCRdb ran MiXCR on the reads and lists one entry per CDR3 protein. Here the sample spans 400,000 to 450,000 distinct CDR3 sequences, about two thirds being singletons. Material: sorted CD4+, CD8+, or CD8+CD57+ T cells (not recorded which) from PBMCs. Receptor source: a human donor in good health, serving as a control.

The chain joins TRBV2 to TRBJ1-2; a weak D match, TRBD1 (6 bases). Germline loops: CDR1 SNHLY, CDR2 FYNNEI. The CDR3 length is 11 residues. In nucleotides, the CDR3 is TGTGCGGCGGGGGGGGCGAGTGGCTACACCTTC. It is translated as CAAGGASGYTF.

J is TRBJ1-2 and V is TRBV12-3 or TRBV12-4; 7 bases align to TRBD1. This CDR3 has 14 residues. With 6 bases clipped from V and 4 bases from J, the junction kept 8 bases outside the gene matches. CDR3 DNA: TGTGCCAGCAGCCCTACCGGGACAGTCTATGGCTACACCTTC. Translation: CASSPTGTVYGYTF.

This clonotype was seen many times. CDR3 nucleotides: TGTGCCAGCAGTGAAGCGCGGAACAGGGCGGTCGGAAACACCATATATTTT. Its protein product is CASSEARNRAVGNTIYF. The V and J genes are TRBV6-1 and TRBJ1-3, with a weak D call TRBD1 (6 bases). The V end was cut by 0 bases, the J end by 4 bases, with 16 bases between. The CDR3 contains 17 residues. From germline, CDR1 is MNHNS and CDR2 SASEGT.

Regarding this clonotype: The germline gene is not matched at one end of the junction; a read error may be the cause. The CDR3 DNA sequence: TGCGCCAGCACCCCCGACAGACACTATGAGCAGTACTTC. Its protein is CASTPDRHYEQYF. The gene calls are TRBV7-3 and TRBJ2-7; possible D gene TRBD1, 5 bases. The germline V gene has CDR1 SGHTA and CDR2 FQGTGA. This CDR3 has 13 residues.

The chain employs TRBV2 and TRBJ1-6; no clear D gene. This CDR3 comprises 15 residues. Trimming took off 4 bases at V and 8 bases at J, with 15 bases between the two ends. CDR1 SNHLY and CDR2 FYNNEI come from the germline V gene. This CDR3 reads CASSVRSGVDSPLHF. The CDR3 DNA sequence: TGTGCCAGCAGTGTTCGGTCTGGGGTGGATTCACCCCTCCACTTT.

The V and J genes are TRBV19 and TRBJ2-2, with 7 bases aligning to TRBD2. The CDR3 contains 14 residues. Germline trimming cut 6 bases from V and 10 bases from J; bases unmatched to any gene: 11. Germline CDR1 LNHDA, CDR2 SQIVND (reference sequence). CDR3: CASRPPAAGVELFF. The DNA of the CDR3 is TGTGCCAGTAGACCCCCCGCCGCGGGAGTGGAGCTGTTTTTT.

The chain has TRBV19 and TRBJ1-4, with D tentatively TRBD1 (5 bases). Germline-derived CDR1 and CDR2 are LNHDA and SQIVND (reference sequence). The CDR3 runs 13 residues. Trimming pared 11 bases from V and 5 bases from J, leaving 15 bases between. In DNA, the CDR3 is TGTGCCGCCCGAGGGACGGTGAATGAAAAACTGTTTTTT. Protein sequence: CAARGTVNEKLFF.

J is TRBJ1-2 and V is TRBV20-1; D might be TRBD1 (6 bases). Trimming took 5 bases from V and 12 from J, leaving 19 bases between them. CDR3 length equals 12 residues. Germline CDR1 reads DFQATT; CDR2 reads SNEGSKA (reference sequence). The CDR3 loop reads CSAGGDAGGHTF. The CDR3, as DNA: TGCAGTGCTGGAGGAGACGCGGGGGGCCACACCTTC.

In regard to this clonotype: Given a much more abundant clone one base away, this may be a read error. This chain connects TRBV6-5 to TRBJ1-2; weak D call: TRBD1 (5 bases). Trimming cost V 8 bases and J 4 bases, with 14 bases left between them. CDR1 is MNHEY and CDR2 is SVGAGI in the germline V gene. This CDR3 region has 13 residues. In DNA form, the CDR3 reads TGTGCCAGCGCGATACGGGGCCGCTATGGCTACACCTTC. Translation: CASAIRGRYGYTF.

This clonotype was observed many times. The V call is TRBV5-6, the J call TRBJ1-2, with 10 bases that match TRBD1. Per the germline V gene, CDR1 is SGHDT and CDR2 is YYEEEE. The CDR3 has 17 amino acids. V shed 3 bases, J shed 5 bases, and the junction held 13 bases outside the gene matches. The CDR3 DNA reads as TGTGCCAGCAGCTCCTGGACAGGGGGGCTCTTATTATATGGCTACACCTTC. Its translation: CASSSWTGGLLLYGYTF.

CDR3 residues: CASSARGPEDTQYF. CDR3 coding DNA: TGTGCCAGTAGTGCTAGGGGGCCGGAGGATACGCAGTATTTT. This rearrangement joins TRBV19 to TRBJ2-3, with TRBD1 matching over 7 bases. Germline V gives CDR1 LNHDA, CDR2 SQIVND (reference sequence). This CDR3 has 14 amino acids. V lost 5 bases and J lost 6; bases outside the gene matches: 8. Full variable domain (remainder filled in from reference TRBV19 and TRBJ2-3): DGGITQSPKYLFRKEGQNVTLSCEQNLNHDAMYWYRQDPGQGLRLIYYSQIVNDFQKGDIAEGYSVSREKKESFPLTVTSAQKNPTAFYLCASSARGPEDTQYFGPGTRLTVL.

This sequence joins TRBV2 and TRBJ1-1, with 9 bases lining up with TRBD1. The CDR3 has 16 amino acids. The trim removed 1 base at V and 3 bases at J, leaving 6 bases unmatched. The germline V gene has CDR1 SNHLY and CDR2 FYNNEI. The CDR3 loop is CASSEVGQGSHTEAFF. Written as DNA, the CDR3 is TGTGCCAGCAGTGAAGTTGGACAGGGGAGTCACACTGAAGCTTTCTTT.

A note on this clonotype: A read error is likely, as this CDR3 ends without the conserved phenylalanine or tryptophan. It is unclear where the CDR3 begins or ends on the DNA, so no DNA is shown, and the CDR3 is as TCRdb lists it. The gene calls are TRBV10-3 and TRBJ1-2. The CDR3 has 15 amino acids, counting both end residues. CDR1 ENHRY and CDR2 SYGVKD come from the germline V gene. CDR3 sequence: CASSPRASLPHHFSI.

This clonotype was recorded a few times. CDR3 region: CASSEIKRGLVNTEAFF. DNA for the CDR3: TGCGCCAGCAGTGAGATAAAGAGGGGGCTGGTGAACACTGAAGCTTTCTTT. V is TRBV10-2 and J is TRBJ1-1, with TRBD1 matching over 7 bases. J gave up 0 bases and V 2 bases, and 9 bases lay outside the gene matches. There are 17 residues in the CDR3. CDR1 and CDR2 (germline): WSHSY, SAAADI.

The rearrangement links TRBV7-8 to TRBJ2-3; TRBD1 or TRBD2 may be the D gene (5 bases each). The CDR3 totals 13 residues. The germline V gene has CDR1 SGHVS and CDR2 FQNEAQ. With 5 bases removed from V and 6 bases from J, the gap between germline ends came to 12 bases. CDR3 in DNA: TGTGCCAGCAGCCAGGGATCGGGGGATACGCAGTATTTT. This sequence encodes CASSQGSGDTQYF.

Comment on this clonotype: One end of the junction does not line up with germline, which may come from a read error. The genes are TRBV7-8 and TRBJ2-1, with 7 bases fitting TRBD1. CDR1 and CDR2 (germline): SGHVS, FQNEAQ. This CDR3 contains 14 residues. The CDR3 nucleotides are TGTGCCAGCAGCTTAGAGACGGTAGGCCCGGGACAGTTGTTC. This translates into CASSLETVGPGQLF.

The J gene is TRBJ1-3, the V gene TRBV9; D is undetermined. This CDR3 is 13 amino acids long. Germline-derived CDR1 and CDR2 are SGDLS and YYNGEE. V was pared by 10 bases and J by 5 bases, with 16 bases between. The CDR3, as DNA: TGTGCCGGGAGCGCCGCGGCTAGAAACACCATATATTTT. Translating gives CAGSAAARNTIYF.

The rearrangement uses TRBV20-1 and TRBJ2-1; the D gene is possibly TRBD1 (7 bases). Germline V gene sequence: CDR1 DFQATT, CDR2 SNEGSKA (reference sequence). The CDR3 is 12 amino acids. The CDR3 DNA is TGCAGCGTTCAGGGGGGTGTGGATGAGCAGTTCTTC. Translated, it gives CSVQGGVDEQFF.

The gene calls are TRBV7-9 and TRBJ1-2, with D unclear. V lost 6 bases and J 4 bases, leaving 12 bases between the germline ends. The CDR3 sequence is 13 residues long. CDR1 and CDR2 from the germline V gene are SEHNR and FQNEAQ (reference sequence). This CDR3 is CASRSDGPYGYTF. CDR3 sequence (DNA): TGTGCCAGCAGGTCGGACGGTCCCTATGGCTACACCTTC.

This clonotype has a handful of counts. A read error may be the cause here, since a much bigger clone is one base away. The rearrangement joins TRBV4-2 to TRBJ2-1; 8 bases agree with TRBD2. The CDR3 totals 12 residues. Germline V gives CDR1 LGHNA, CDR2 YNFKEQ. Written as DNA, the CDR3 is TGTGCCAGCAGGGGGACTAGTAGTGAGCGGTTCTTC. This sequence encodes CASRGTSSERFF.

The V call is TRBV9, the J call TRBJ2-3; 7 bases match TRBD1. J gave up 11 bases and V 4 bases, and 16 bases lay outside the gene matches. Looked up from germline, CDR1 is SGDLS and CDR2 is YYNGEE. This CDR3 spans 15 amino acids. CDR3 residues: CASSKNTGVRNEQYF. CDR3 coding DNA: TGTGCCAGCAGCAAAAACACAGGGGTGCGGAATGAGCAGTATTTT. Drawing the rest from reference TRBV9 and TRBJ2-3, the complete variable domain is DSGVTQTPKHLITATGQRVTLRCSPRSGDLSVYWYQQSLDQGLQFLIQYYNGEERAKGNILERFSAQQFPDLHSELNLSSLELGDSALYFCASSKNTGVRNEQYFGPGTRLTVL.